This T cell receptor (beta chain) was recorded in a study of CD8 T cells in ankylosing spondylitis. TCRdb called the 5' RACE reads again in MiXCR, with one record for every CDR3 protein. The table includes tens of thousands of distinct CDR3 sequences, approximately 7% detected once. This clonotype showed up many times. Looked up from germline, CDR1 is DFQATT and CDR2 is SNEGSKA (reference sequence). The CDR3 runs 12 residues. The V end was cut by 5 bases, the J end by 0 bases, with 7 bases between. This sequence joins TRBV20-1 and TRBJ1-2, with D hard to call. This receptor was obtained from a female donor with ankylosing spondylitis or in good health (not recorded which). Sequencing was carried out using blood, either unsorted or a sorted T cell fraction (not recorded which). The chain's CDR3 is CSASGANYGYTF. The CDR3 DNA reads TGCAGTGCTTCGGGAGCTAACTATGGCTACACCTTC.